This TCR beta chain was recovered during a study of Tregs in tolerant kidney transplant recipients. TCRdb keeps only in-frame clones here, not all; method: immunoSEQ multiplex PCR. This sample has 14,000 to 15,000 clones, with roughly 75% found just once. Thawed PBMCs were rested overnight at 37°C with 200 IU/ml IL-2 before regulatory T cell sorting. The receptor was derived from a human donor who received a combined kidney and bone marrow transplant. Source: Tregs from blood, taken before the transplant.

The CDR3 is CATSRDKSYQETQYF. The CDR3 DNA is TGTGCCACCAGCAGAGATAAGAGTTACCAAGAGACCCAGTACTTC. V usage is TRBV15 and J usage is TRBJ2-5, with D hard to call. This CDR3 is 15 amino acids long. From germline, CDR1 is LNHNV and CDR2 YYDKDF (reference sequence). V lost 0 bases to trimming and J lost 0 bases, with 8 bases between them.